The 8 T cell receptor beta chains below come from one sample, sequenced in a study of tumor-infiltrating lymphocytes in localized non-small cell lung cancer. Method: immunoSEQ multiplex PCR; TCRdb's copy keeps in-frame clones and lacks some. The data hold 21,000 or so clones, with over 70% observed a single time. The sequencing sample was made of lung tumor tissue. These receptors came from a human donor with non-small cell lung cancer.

The CDR3 DNA reads TGTGCCAGTAGTATAGGGGAAGGGTCACAGCCCCAGCATTTT. Amino acids: CASSIGEGSQPQHF. The chain combines TRBV19 with TRBJ1-5; D gene uncertain. The germline V gene encodes CDR1 LNHDA and CDR2 SQIVND (reference sequence). V was shortened by 1 base and J by 7 bases, with 11 bases between the two germline ends. The length of the CDR3 is 14 residues.

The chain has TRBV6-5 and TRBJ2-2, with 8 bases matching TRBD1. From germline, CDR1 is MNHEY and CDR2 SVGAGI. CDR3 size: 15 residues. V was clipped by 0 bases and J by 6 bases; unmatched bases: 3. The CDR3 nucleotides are TGTGCCAGCAGTTACTCGATGACAGGGGCCGGGGAGCTGTTTTTT. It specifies CASSYSMTGAGELFF.

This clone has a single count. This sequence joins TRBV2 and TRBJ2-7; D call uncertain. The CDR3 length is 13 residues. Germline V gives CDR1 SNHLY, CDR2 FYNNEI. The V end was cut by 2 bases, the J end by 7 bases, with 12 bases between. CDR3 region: CASSEYRLGEQYF. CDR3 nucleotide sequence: TGTGCCAGCAGTGAATATCGGTTAGGGGAGCAGTACTTC.

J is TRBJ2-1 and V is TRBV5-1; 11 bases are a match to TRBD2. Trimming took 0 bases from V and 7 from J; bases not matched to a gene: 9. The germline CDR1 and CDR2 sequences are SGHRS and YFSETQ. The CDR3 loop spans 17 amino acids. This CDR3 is CASSLVTSGSGRNEQFF. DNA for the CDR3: TGCGCCAGCAGCTTGGTTACTAGCGGGAGCGGGAGGAATGAGCAGTTCTTC. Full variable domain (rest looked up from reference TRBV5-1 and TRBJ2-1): KAGVTQTPRYLIKTRGQQVTLSCSPISGHRSVSWYQQTPGQGLQFLFEYFSETQRNKGNFPGRFSGRQFSNSRSEMNVSTLELGDSALYLCASSLVTSGSGRNEQFFGPGTRLTVL.

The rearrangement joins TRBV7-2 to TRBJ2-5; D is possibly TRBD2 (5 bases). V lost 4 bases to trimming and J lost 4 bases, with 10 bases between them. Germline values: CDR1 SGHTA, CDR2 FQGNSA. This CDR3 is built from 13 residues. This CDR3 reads CASSSRTGETQYF. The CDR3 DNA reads TGTGCCAGCAGCTCCCGGACTGGAGAGACCCAGTACTTC.

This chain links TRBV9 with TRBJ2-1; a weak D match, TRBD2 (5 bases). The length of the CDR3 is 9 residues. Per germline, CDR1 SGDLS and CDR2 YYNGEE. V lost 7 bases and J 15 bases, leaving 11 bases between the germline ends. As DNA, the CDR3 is TGTGCCAGCGGCACACGGGGGTTCTTC. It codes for CASGTRGFF.

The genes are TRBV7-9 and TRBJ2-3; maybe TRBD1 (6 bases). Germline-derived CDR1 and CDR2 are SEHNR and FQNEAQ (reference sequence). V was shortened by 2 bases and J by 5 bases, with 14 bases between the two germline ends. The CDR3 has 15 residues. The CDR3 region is CASSLSVGGLDTQYF. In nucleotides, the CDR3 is TGTGCCAGCAGCTTATCGGTAGGGGGATTAGATACGCAGTATTTT.

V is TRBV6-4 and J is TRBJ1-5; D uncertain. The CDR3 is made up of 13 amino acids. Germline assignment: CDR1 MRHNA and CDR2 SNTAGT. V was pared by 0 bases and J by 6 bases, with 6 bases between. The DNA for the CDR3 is TGTGCCAGCAGTGACTCTCTGGGTCAGCCCCAGCATTTT. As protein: CASSDSLGQPQHF.